A single sample gave rise to the 26 T cell receptor beta chains below, sequenced in a study of cytomegalovirus exposure and HLA in healthy donors. 13 Jbeta primers and 60 Vbeta primers were used for the PCR. Repertoires were generated with immunoSEQ multiplex PCR, while TCRdb's copy carries only in-frame clones and drops some. The top ten clones hold roughly an eighth of a sample with 100,000 to 150,000 clones, more than 60% of them seen once. Sequences were obtained from PBMCs. These receptor sequences come from a woman aged 60-70 years in good health and CMV-seropositive.

The CDR3: CASSMFTGTGFGYTF. CDR3 sequence (DNA): TGTGCCAGCAGCATGTTCACCGGGACAGGATTTGGCTACACCTTC. The chain couples TRBV7-8 to TRBJ1-2, with 8 bases identical to TRBD1. Germline V gives CDR1 SGHVS, CDR2 FQNEAQ. Losses at the gene ends were 5 bases for V and 7 bases for J; bases not matched to a gene: 12. The CDR3 runs to 15 residues.

V and J are TRBV14 and TRBJ2-3, with D perhaps matching TRBD2 (5 bases). This CDR3 comprises 16 residues. V lost 3 bases and J lost 0, with 13 bases in between. CDR1 and CDR2 (germline): SGHDN, FVKESK. For the CDR3, the DNA is TGTGCCAGCAGCCATGGGAGACTAACCAGCACAGATACGCAGTATTTT. It is translated as CASSHGRLTSTDTQYF.

This chain links TRBV2 with TRBJ1-2, with D unresolved. This CDR3 comprises 17 residues. CDR1 SNHLY and CDR2 FYNNEI come from the germline V gene. V was cut by 1 base and J by 2 bases, with 17 bases left in between. DNA for the CDR3: TGTGCCAGCAGTGAAGTAGTCACAGCCACCGAGAACTATGGCTACACCTTC. Its protein is CASSEVVTATENYGYTF.

The V call is TRBV5-1, the J call TRBJ2-3, with D tentatively TRBD1 (5 bases). The CDR3 covers 14 residues. Trimming shortened V by 3 bases and J by 6 bases, and 14 bases separated the two germline ends. Looked up from germline, CDR1 is SGHRS and CDR2 is YFSETQ. The CDR3 bases are TGCGCCAGCAGCTACACAGGAGCGCGGGATACGCAGTATTTT. Its protein is CASSYTGARDTQYF.

V and J are TRBV11-2 and TRBJ2-5, with TRBD2 identical over 7 bases. The J call is doubtful: the DNA matches TRBJ2-7 better. CDR1 is SGHAT and CDR2 is FQNNGV in the germline V gene. This CDR3 is built from 15 residues. Written as DNA, the CDR3 is TGTGCCAGCAGCTGGGGGGGGAGTCAGTCCTACGAGCAGTACTTC. Its protein product is CASSWGGSQSYEQYF.

The chain joins TRBV5-4 to TRBJ1-3; no clear D. The CDR3 is made up of 13 amino acids. The V gene's germline CDR1 is SGHNT and CDR2 YYREEE (reference sequence). V was pared by 0 bases and J by 5 bases, with 6 bases between. The CDR3 loop reads CASSLENRNTIYF. The CDR3 DNA reads TGTGCCAGCAGCTTGGAGAACAGAAACACCATATATTTT. Complete variable domain (other parts from reference TRBV5-4 and TRBJ1-3): ETGVTQSPTHLIKTRGQQVTLRCSSQSGHNTVSWYQQALGQGPQFIFQYYREEENGRGNFPPRFSGLQFPNYSSELNVNALELDDSALYLCASSLENRNTIYFGEGSWLTVV.

This clone appeared once. The V call is TRBV13, the J call TRBJ1-1; D perhaps matches TRBD1 (5 bases). V was clipped by 5 bases and J by 1 base, with 11 bases between them. Germline V gives CDR1 PRHDT, CDR2 FYEKMQ (reference sequence). CDR3 length equals 14 residues. CDR3 amino acids: CASSRGRPNTEAFF. In nucleotides, the CDR3 is TGTGCCAGCAGCCGGGGGAGACCGAACACTGAAGCTTTCTTT. The full variable domain, completed using reference TRBV13 and TRBJ1-1, is AAGVIQSPRHLIKEKRETATLKCYPIPRHDTVYWYQQGPGQDPQFLISFYEKMQSDKGSIPDRFSAQQFSDYHSELNMSSLELGDSALYFCASSRGRPNTEAFFGQGTRLTVV.

The CDR3 sequence is CAWSVGGVLDEQFF. The CDR3 bases are TGTGCCTGGAGTGTAGGGGGCGTCTTGGATGAGCAGTTCTTC. The chain recombines TRBV30 with TRBJ2-1, with 7 bases that match TRBD1. The germline CDR1 and CDR2 sequences are GTSNPN and SVGIG (reference sequence). Trimming removed 0 bases from V and 8 bases from J; junction bases left unmatched: 7. There are 14 residues in the CDR3. The variable domain in full, with the rest retrieved from reference TRBV30 and TRBJ2-1, is SQTIHQWPATLVQPVGSPLSLECTVEGTSNPNLYWYRQAAGRGLQLLFYSVGIGQISSEVPQNLSASRPQDRQFILSSKKLLLSDSGFYLCAWSVGGVLDEQFFGPGTRLTVL.

In this sample, this clone turned up once. This chain connects TRBV7-9 to TRBJ1-1, with D possibly TRBD1 on 6 matching bases. Trimming removed 6 bases from V and 2 bases from J, with 16 bases in between. Germline CDR1 is SEHNR and CDR2 is FQNEAQ (reference sequence). This CDR3 contains 15 residues. The chain's CDR3 is CASRFPGQLNTEAFF. The CDR3 DNA reads TGTGCCAGCAGGTTCCCGGGACAACTAAACACTGAAGCTTTCTTT.

The V call is TRBV7-2, the J call TRBJ2-1; TRBD2 is a possible D gene (5 bases). The CDR3 length is 15 residues. Trimming left V 1 base short and J 2 bases short, with 9 bases between. The V gene's germline CDR1 is SGHTA and CDR2 FQGNSA. DNA for the CDR3: TGTGCCAGCAGCTTAGGAGGGAATCCCTACAATGAGCAGTTCTTC. This codes for CASSLGGNPYNEQFF.

The V call is TRBV7-2, the J call TRBJ1-3; the D gene is possibly TRBD1 (5 bases). There are 15 residues in the CDR3. The germline gives CDR1 SGHTA, CDR2 FQGNSA. The germline V and J ends were trimmed by 5 bases and 4 bases, with 15 bases remaining between them. The CDR3 sequence: CASSPMTGVGNTIYF. As DNA, the CDR3 is TGTGCCAGCAGCCCCATGACGGGGGTCGGAAACACCATATATTTT.

Written as DNA, the CDR3 is TGTGCCAGCAGCCGTGGCACTAGCGGCTATTCCACCTACGAGCAGTACTTC. It yields the protein CASSRGTSGYSTYEQYF. The chain links TRBV7-9 to TRBJ2-7, with 8 bases fitting TRBD2. Germline loops: CDR1 SEHNR, CDR2 FQNEAQ (reference sequence). The CDR3 contains 17 residues. V lost 5 bases, J lost 2 bases, and 14 bases stayed unmatched.

The chain combines TRBV19 with TRBJ1-5; TRBD1 aligns across 9 bases. This CDR3 comprises 15 residues. Germline loops: CDR1 LNHDA, CDR2 SQIVND (reference sequence). After removal of 1 base from V and 7 bases from J, the junction contained 5 bases not matched to a gene. CDR3 in DNA: TGTGCCAGTAGTATAGGACAGGGGGAGGGCCAGCCCCAGCATTTT. As protein: CASSIGQGEGQPQHF.

V and J are TRBV6-6 and TRBJ2-1, with D tentatively TRBD2 (5 bases). V was pared by 0 bases and J by 6 bases, with 15 bases between. This CDR3 has 16 residues. Per germline, CDR1 MNHNY and CDR2 SVGAGI (reference sequence). This CDR3 is CASSYSPDSYINEQFF. Written as DNA, the CDR3 is TGTGCCAGCAGTTACTCGCCGGACTCTTATATCAATGAGCAGTTCTTC.

This chain connects TRBV11-3 to TRBJ2-1; TRBD2 aligns across 14 bases. CDR3 size: 16 residues. Trimming took 0 bases from V and 12 from J; bases not matched to a gene: 7. Germline lookup yields CDR1 SGHNT and CDR2 YENEEA. In DNA form, the CDR3 reads TGTGCCAGCAGCTTAGAGGGGACTAGCGGGAGCTCGGGGCAGTTCTTC. Encoded protein: CASSLEGTSGSSGQFF.

This chain uses TRBV7-2 with TRBJ2-4; D not certain. The CDR3 contains 18 residues. In germline, CDR1 is SGHTA, CDR2 FQGNSA. The ends were cut back, 5 bases at V and 0 bases at J, with 20 bases in the middle. CDR3 amino acids: CASSPSPRRQLAKNIQYF. In nucleotides, the CDR3 is TGTGCCAGCAGCCCCTCCCCCCGCCGACAACTAGCCAAAAACATTCAGTACTTC.

CDR3 residues: CASSVGTTGDQETQYF. The CDR3 bases are TGTGCCAGCAGCGTCGGGACAACTGGCGATCAAGAGACCCAGTACTTC. The V call is TRBV9, the J call TRBJ2-5; weak D call: TRBD1 (6 bases). The germline CDR1 and CDR2 sequences are SGDLS and YYNGEE. CDR3 length equals 16 residues. V was cut by 2 bases and J by 2 bases, with 16 bases left in between.

The chain uses TRBV9 and TRBJ1-4, with D perhaps TRBD1 (5 bases). The germline V gene encodes CDR1 SGDLS and CDR2 YYNGEE. V lost 4 bases, J lost 0 bases, and 10 bases lay in between. CDR3 length equals 15 residues. CDR3 DNA sequence: TGTGCCAGCAGCCCGGGACTTTCAACTAATGAAAAACTGTTTTTT. Encoded protein: CASSPGLSTNEKLFF.

The V call is TRBV7-3, the J call TRBJ2-1, with 7 nucleotides matching TRBD2. Germline lookup yields CDR1 SGHTA and CDR2 FQGTGA. This CDR3 contains 14 residues. The trim removed 2 bases at V and 5 bases at J, leaving 3 bases unmatched. Here the CDR3 DNA reads TGTGCCAGCAGCTTAGGGACTACCAACAATGAGCAGTTCTTC. Encoded protein: CASSLGTTNNEQFF. Drawing the rest from reference TRBV7-3 and TRBJ2-1, the complete variable domain is GAGVSQTPSNKVTEKGKYVELRCDPISGHTALYWYRQSLGQGPEFLIYFQGTGAADDSGLPNDRFFAVRPEGSVSTLKIQRTERGDSAVYLCASSLGTTNNEQFFGPGTRLTVL.

The V gene is TRBV19, the J gene TRBJ2-1, with unresolved D. Per germline, CDR1 LNHDA and CDR2 SQIVND (reference sequence). Trimming pared 4 bases from V and 10 bases from J, leaving 8 bases between. This CDR3 contains 11 residues. DNA of the CDR3: TGTGCCAGTAGTAATGTGGCAGAGCAGTTCTTC. This codes for CASSNVAEQFF.

This clone was counted a few times. The DNA of the CDR3 is TGTGCCAGCAGCTCCCGGACACCCTCCTTGGAAGCTTTCTTT. Its translation is CASSSRTPSLEAFF. This chain connects TRBV7-2 to TRBJ1-1; D possibly corresponds to TRBD1 (5 bases). The CDR3 contains 14 residues. V lost 4 bases, J lost 8 bases, and 17 bases lay in between. Germline-derived CDR1 and CDR2 are SGHTA and FQGNSA.

The chain recombines TRBV19 with TRBJ1-2; D may be TRBD1 (6 bases). Trimming took off 6 bases at V and 2 bases at J, with 19 bases between the two ends. The length of the CDR3 is 16 residues. CDR1 and CDR2 from the germline V gene are LNHDA and SQIVND (reference sequence). Written as DNA, the CDR3 is TGTGCCAGTAGCCCCTGGTGGACAGCCGAGAACTATGGCTACACCTTC. Its protein product is CASSPWWTAENYGYTF. Full variable domain (rest looked up from reference TRBV19 and TRBJ1-2): DGGITQSPKYLFRKEGQNVTLSCEQNLNHDAMYWYRQDPGQGLRLIYYSQIVNDFQKGDIAEGYSVSREKKESFPLTVTSAQKNPTAFYLCASSPWWTAENYGYTFGSGTRLTVV.

The V gene is TRBV7-9, the J gene TRBJ2-3, with 7 positions matching TRBD1. J was trimmed by 6 bases and V by 3 bases; bases with no gene match: 3. The CDR3 has 13 residues. Germline V gene sequence: CDR1 SEHNR, CDR2 FQNEAQ (reference sequence). The CDR3 is CASSLTGLDTQYF. CDR3 DNA: TGTGCCAGCAGCTTGACAGGGCTGGATACGCAGTATTTT. Supplemented by reference TRBV7-9 and TRBJ2-3, the full variable domain reads DTGVSQNPRHKITKRGQNVTFRCDPISEHNRLYWYRQTLGQGPEFLTYFQNEAQLEKSRLLSDRFSAERPKGSFSTLEIQRTEQGDSAMYLCASSLTGLDTQYFGPGTRLTVL.

The rearrangement joins TRBV18 to TRBJ1-5; 8 positions agree with TRBD1. CDR3 length: 14 amino acids. Germline CDR1 KGHSH, CDR2 LQKENI. With 3 bases clipped from V and 5 bases from J, the junction kept 3 bases outside the gene matches. Written as DNA, the CDR3 is TGTGCCAGCTCACCGGACAGGGAAGATCAGCCCCAGCATTTT. It codes for CASSPDREDQPQHF. Combining the CDR3 with reference TRBV18 and TRBJ1-5 gives the whole variable domain NAGVMQNPRHLVRRRGQEARLRCSPMKGHSHVYWYRQLPEEGLKFMVYLQKENIIDESGMPKERFSAEFPKEGPSILRIQQVVRGDSAAYFCASSPDREDQPQHFGDGTRLSIL.

The chain is built from TRBV18 and TRBJ2-1; 8 nucleotides line up with TRBD1. With 5 bases clipped from V and 9 bases from J, the junction kept 9 bases outside the gene matches. CDR1 and CDR2 from the germline V gene are KGHSH and LQKENI. CDR3 length: 14 residues. Written as DNA, the CDR3 is TGTGCCAGCTCATATGGACAGGGTCGGACTGAGCAGTTCTTC. This translates into CASSYGQGRTEQFF.

The V call is TRBV5-1, the J call TRBJ2-3; 7 nucleotides agree with TRBD1. Germline V lookup: CDR1 SGHRS, CDR2 YFSETQ. This CDR3 is built from 15 residues. Germline trimming cut 4 bases from V and 1 base from J; bases unmatched to any gene: 6. The CDR3 protein is CASSPGTERTDTQYF. The DNA for the CDR3 is TGCGCCAGCAGCCCTGGGACAGAACGCACAGATACGCAGTATTTT.